This TCR beta chain is drawn from a study of blood T cells in healthy people across ages. Broader study findings: Underestimates were what the diversity estimates from one million T cells were considered to be. In long-lived donors, naive CD4+ cell counts and diversity exceeded those of aged donors.

The CDR3 is 16 residues long. Unmatched junction bases numbered 8, after V lost 0 bases and J lost 4 bases. Germline V gene lookup returns CDR1 DFQATT and CDR2 SNEGSKA (reference sequence). Through a sample-barcoded 5' primer and a J-beta primer mix, a second PCR was run for roughly 6 to 11 cycles. Template switching added a 12-random-nucleotide identifier to every cDNA molecule. Each CDR3 protein is one row after TCRdb ran MiXCR on the 5' RACE reads. The sample lists roughly 1,700,000 distinct CDR3 sequences; roughly 27% were seen once. Drawing of peripheral blood yielded about 9.6 milliliters from each donor. On this clonotype: The antigen remains undetermined.

The chain links TRBV20-1 to TRBJ2-3, with TRBD2 matching 9 bases. The source material was blood. The sequence was obtained from a woman aged 25 to 39 in good health. The DNA of the CDR3 is TGCAGTGCTAGAGACCCCGAGGCGGGGGGGGCAGATACGCAGTATTTT. Translation: CSARDPEAGGADTQYF.